Below, 6 T cell receptor beta chains from the same sample are listed, as sequenced in a study of follicular helper T cells after annual influenza vaccination. Described time point: 2015-2016 season, pre-vaccination. TCRdb's table, derived via immunoSEQ multiplex PCR, lists solely in-frame clones and lacks some. The sample yields fewer than 10,000 clones, approximately 90% seen once. The specimen was CXCR5+ CD38- circulating T follicular helper cells from blood, collected on the day of influenza vaccination. Stated subset: circulating Tfh, non-naive CD4+CXCR5+PD-1+ (ICOS+CD38+ or ICOS-CD38-). These receptors all stem from an adult who received the influenza vaccine.

The chain carries TRBV6-6 and TRBJ1-5; D may be TRBD1 (6 bases). Looked up from germline, CDR1 is MNHNY and CDR2 is SVGAGI (reference sequence). V lost 7 bases to trimming and J lost 0 bases, with 13 bases between them. This CDR3 spans 15 amino acids. The CDR3 here is CASNLQGLSNQPQHF. The CDR3, as DNA: TGTGCCAGCAATTTACAGGGACTTAGCAATCAGCCCCAGCATTTT.

The rearrangement links TRBV4-1 to TRBJ2-3, with 12 bases identical to TRBD2. This CDR3 contains 16 residues. CDR1 is MGHRA, CDR2 YSYEKL, per germline. The V gene end was trimmed by 1 base and the J gene end by 2 bases; junction bases not matched to a gene: 1. The DNA of the CDR3 is TGCGCCAGCAGCCAAGGACTAGCGGGGGCCACAGATACGCAGTATTTT. It is translated as CASSQGLAGATDTQYF.

V is TRBV19 and J is TRBJ2-7, with TRBD1 identical over 7 bases. J was trimmed by 2 bases and V by 3 bases; bases with no gene match: 7. Germline CDR1 reads LNHDA; CDR2 reads SQIVND (reference sequence). This CDR3 has 15 residues. The chain's CDR3 is CASSIPGTVTYEQYF. In DNA form, the CDR3 reads TGTGCCAGTAGTATCCCCGGGACAGTTACCTACGAGCAGTACTTC.

CDR3 nucleotides: TGTGCCAGCACCGCAACAGGGTTAGAGGAAAAACTGTTTTTT. This gives the protein CASTATGLEEKLFF. The genes are TRBV7-2 and TRBJ1-4; a possible D gene is TRBD1 (6 bases). CDR3 size: 14 residues. From germline, CDR1 is SGHTA and CDR2 FQGNSA. The V gene lost 7 bases and the J gene lost 8 bases, with 17 bases spanning the gap.

This chain uses TRBV2 with TRBJ2-3; D possibly matches TRBD1 or TRBD2 (5 bases each). V was cut by 6 bases and J by 2 bases, with 12 bases left in between. Germline CDR1 is SNHLY and CDR2 is FYNNEI. The CDR3 contains 14 residues. CDR3 region: CASRSGTFTDTQYF. The CDR3 coding sequence is TGTGCCAGCAGATCCGGGACGTTCACAGATACGCAGTATTTT.

The gene calls are TRBV7-2 and TRBJ1-4; tentatively, D is TRBD1 (6 bases). With 2 bases removed from V and 8 bases from J, the gap between germline ends came to 12 bases. Germline V CDR1 and CDR2: SGHTA, FQGNSA. The CDR3 sequence is 14 residues long. The CDR3: CASSLQGSNEKLFF. CDR3 sequence (DNA): TGTGCCAGCAGCTTACAGGGGTCGAACGAAAAACTGTTTTTT.